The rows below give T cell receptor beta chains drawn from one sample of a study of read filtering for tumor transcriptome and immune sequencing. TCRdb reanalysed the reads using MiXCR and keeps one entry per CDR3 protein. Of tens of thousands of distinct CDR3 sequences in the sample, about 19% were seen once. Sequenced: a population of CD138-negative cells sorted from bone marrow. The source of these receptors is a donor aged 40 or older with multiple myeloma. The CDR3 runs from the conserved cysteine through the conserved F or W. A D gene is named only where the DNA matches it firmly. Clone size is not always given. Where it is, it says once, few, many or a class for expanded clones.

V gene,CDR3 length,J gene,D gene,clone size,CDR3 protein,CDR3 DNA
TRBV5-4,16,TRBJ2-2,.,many,CASSARLGANTGELFF,TGTGCCAGCAGCGCGAGACTAGGCGCGAACACCGGGGAGCTGTTTTTT
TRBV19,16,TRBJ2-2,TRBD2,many,CASSQGLDQNTGELFF,TGTGCCAGTAGCCAGGGACTAGACCAGAACACCGGGGAGCTGTTTTTT
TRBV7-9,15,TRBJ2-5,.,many,CASSLAAGSGETQYF,TGTGCCAGCAGCTTAGCGGCAGGGAGCGGGGAGACCCAGTACTTC
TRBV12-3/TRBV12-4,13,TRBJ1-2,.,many,CASSLRPNYGYTF,TGTGCCAGCAGTTTACGGCCAAACTATGGCTACACCTTC
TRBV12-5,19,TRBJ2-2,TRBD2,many,CASGLDLAGAQWGTGELFF,TGTGCTAGTGGTTTAGATCTAGCGGGAGCTCAATGGGGAACCGGGGAGCTGTTTTTT
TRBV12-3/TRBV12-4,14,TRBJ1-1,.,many,CASSLTTRGTEAFF,TGTGCCAGCAGTTTAACGACCAGGGGCACTGAAGCTTTCTTT
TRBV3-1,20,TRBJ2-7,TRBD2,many,CASSQDALWARAGEAWEQYF,TGTGCCAGCAGCCAAGATGCCCTATGGGCTAGGGCGGGAGAGGCGTGGGAGCAGTACTTC
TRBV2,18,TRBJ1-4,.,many,CASSEPQRYTENNEKLFF,TGTGCCAGCAGTGAGCCCCAAAGGTACACCGAGAATAATGAAAAACTGTTTTTT
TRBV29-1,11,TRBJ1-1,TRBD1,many,CSGRDRDEAFF,TGCAGCGGTAGAGACAGGGATGAAGCTTTCTTT
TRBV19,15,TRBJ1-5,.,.,CASIPPGYSNQPQHF,TGTGCCAGTATACCTCCGGGCTATAGCAATCAGCCCCAGCATTTT
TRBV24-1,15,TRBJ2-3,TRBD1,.,CATSEGDRVSDTQYF,TGTGCCACCAGTGAAGGGGACAGGGTCTCAGATACGCAGTATTTT
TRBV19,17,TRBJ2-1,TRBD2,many,CASSIRLTSGSYNEQFF,TGTGCCAGTAGTATAAGGCTGACTAGCGGGAGTTACAATGAGCAGTTCTTC
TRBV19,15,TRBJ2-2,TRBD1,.,CVSSRTGGSTGELFF,TGTGTCAGTAGCCGGACAGGGGGTTCCACCGGGGAGCTGTTTTTT
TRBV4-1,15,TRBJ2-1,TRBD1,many,CASSQYGTVLSEQFF,TGCGCCAGCAGCCAATACGGGACAGTCCTAAGTGAGCAGTTCTTC
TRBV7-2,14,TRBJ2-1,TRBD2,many,CASSLAAGVNEQFF,TGTGCCAGCAGCTTAGCTGCGGGGGTCAATGAGCAGTTCTTC
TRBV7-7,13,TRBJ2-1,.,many,CASSRDRYNEQFF,TGTGCTAGCAGTAGGGACCGATATAATGAGCAGTTCTTC
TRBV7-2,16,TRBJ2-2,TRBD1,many,CASSFSGTGGTGELFF,TGTGCCAGCAGCTTTAGTGGGACAGGGGGCACCGGGGAGCTGTTTTTT
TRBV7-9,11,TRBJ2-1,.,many,CAGNDYNEQFF,TGTGCCGGAAATGACTACAATGAGCAGTTCTTC
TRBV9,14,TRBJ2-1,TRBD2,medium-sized,CASSSGSSYNEQFF,TGTGCCAGCTCAAGCGGGAGCTCCTACAATGAGCAGTTCTTC
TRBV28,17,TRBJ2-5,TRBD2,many,CASSRTSGARGLETQYF,TGTGCCAGCAGCAGAACTAGCGGGGCCCGAGGACTGGAGACCCAGTACTTC
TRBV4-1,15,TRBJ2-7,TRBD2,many,CASSQDLAGSYEQYF,TGCGCCAGCAGCCAAGATTTAGCGGGGTCATACGAGCAGTACTTC
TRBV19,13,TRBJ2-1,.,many,CASKEGAYNEQFF,TGTGCCAGTAAAGAGGGTGCCTACAATGAGCAGTTCTTC
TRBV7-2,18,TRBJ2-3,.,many,CASSQNSGTVRSTDTQYF,TGTGCCAGCAGCCAGAATTCAGGGACCGTTAGAAGCACAGATACGCAGTATTTT
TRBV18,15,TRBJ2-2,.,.,CASSLGSGGTGELFF,TGTGCCAGCTCACTGGGATCCGGAGGCACCGGGGAGCTGTTTTTT